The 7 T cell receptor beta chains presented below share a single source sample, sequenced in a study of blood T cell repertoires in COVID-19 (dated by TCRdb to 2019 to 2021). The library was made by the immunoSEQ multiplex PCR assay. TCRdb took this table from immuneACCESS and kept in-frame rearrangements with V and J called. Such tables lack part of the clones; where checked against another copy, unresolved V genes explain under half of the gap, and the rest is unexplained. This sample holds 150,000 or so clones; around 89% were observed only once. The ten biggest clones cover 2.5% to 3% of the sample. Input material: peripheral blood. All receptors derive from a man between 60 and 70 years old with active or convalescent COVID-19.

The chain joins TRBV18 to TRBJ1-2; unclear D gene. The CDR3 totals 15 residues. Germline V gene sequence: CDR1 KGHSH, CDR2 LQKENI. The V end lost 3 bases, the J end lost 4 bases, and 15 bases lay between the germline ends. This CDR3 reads CASSPDGSGVYGYTF. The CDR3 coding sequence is TGTGCCAGCTCACCCGACGGGTCCGGGGTCTATGGCTACACCTTC.

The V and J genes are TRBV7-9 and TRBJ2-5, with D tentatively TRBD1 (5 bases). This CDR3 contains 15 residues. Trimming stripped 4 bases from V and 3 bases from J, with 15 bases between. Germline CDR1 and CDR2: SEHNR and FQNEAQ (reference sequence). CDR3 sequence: CASSSVGQDKETQYF. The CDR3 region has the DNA TGTGCCAGCAGCTCCGTAGGGCAGGACAAAGAGACCCAGTACTTC.

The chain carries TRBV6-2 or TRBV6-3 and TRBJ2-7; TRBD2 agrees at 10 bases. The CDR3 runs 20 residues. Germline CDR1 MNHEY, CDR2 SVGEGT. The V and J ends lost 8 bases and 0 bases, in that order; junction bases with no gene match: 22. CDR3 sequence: CASGPAAGTSAPWSSYEQYF. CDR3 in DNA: TGTGCCAGCGGCCCGGCGGCCGGGACTAGCGCGCCTTGGAGCTCCTACGAGCAGTACTTC.

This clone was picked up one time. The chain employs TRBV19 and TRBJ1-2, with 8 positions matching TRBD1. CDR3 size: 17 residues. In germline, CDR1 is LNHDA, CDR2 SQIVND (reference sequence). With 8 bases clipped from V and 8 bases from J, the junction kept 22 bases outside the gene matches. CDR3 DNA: TGTGCCAGTTGCCTAAGCGGGACAGGAGGAGTAGTTGGAGGCTACACCTTC. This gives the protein CASCLSGTGGVVGGYTF. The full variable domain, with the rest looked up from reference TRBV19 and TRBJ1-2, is DGGITQSPKYLFRKEGQNVTLSCEQNLNHDAMYWYRQDPGQGLRLIYYSQIVNDFQKGDIAEGYSVSREKKESFPLTVTSAQKNPTAFYLCASCLSGTGGVVGGYTFGSGTRLTVV.

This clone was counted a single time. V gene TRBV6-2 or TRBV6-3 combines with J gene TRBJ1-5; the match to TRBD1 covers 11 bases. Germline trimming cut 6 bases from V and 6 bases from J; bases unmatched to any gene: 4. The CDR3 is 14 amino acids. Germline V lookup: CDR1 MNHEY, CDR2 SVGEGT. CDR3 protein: CASSPGTGGQPQHF. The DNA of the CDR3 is TGTGCCAGCAGCCCAGGGACAGGGGGTCAGCCCCAGCATTTT.

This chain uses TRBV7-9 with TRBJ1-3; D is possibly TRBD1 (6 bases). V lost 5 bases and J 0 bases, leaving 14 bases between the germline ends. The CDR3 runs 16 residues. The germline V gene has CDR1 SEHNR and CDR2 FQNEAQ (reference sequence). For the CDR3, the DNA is TGTGCCAGCAGCCCTACAGGGCCGAGCTCTGGAAACACCATATATTTT. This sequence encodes CASSPTGPSSGNTIYF.

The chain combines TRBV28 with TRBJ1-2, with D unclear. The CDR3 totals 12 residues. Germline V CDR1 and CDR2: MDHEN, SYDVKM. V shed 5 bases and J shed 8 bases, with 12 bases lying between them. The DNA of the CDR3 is TGTGCCAGCAGTACCAACCGGGTGGGCTACACCTTC. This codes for CASSTNRVGYTF.